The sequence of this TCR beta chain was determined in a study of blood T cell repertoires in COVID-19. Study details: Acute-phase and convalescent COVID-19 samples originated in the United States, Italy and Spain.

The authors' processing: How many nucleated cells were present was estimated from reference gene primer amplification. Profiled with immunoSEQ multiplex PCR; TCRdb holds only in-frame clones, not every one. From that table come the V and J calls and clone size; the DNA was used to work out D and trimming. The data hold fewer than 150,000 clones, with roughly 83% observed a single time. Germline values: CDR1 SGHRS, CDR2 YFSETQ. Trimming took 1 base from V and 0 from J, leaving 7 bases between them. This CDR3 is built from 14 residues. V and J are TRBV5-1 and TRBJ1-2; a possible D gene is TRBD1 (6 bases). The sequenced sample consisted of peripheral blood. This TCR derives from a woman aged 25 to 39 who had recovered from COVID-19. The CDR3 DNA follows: TGCGCCAGCAGCTTGTGGACAGCTAACTATGGCTACACCTTC. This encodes CASSLWTANYGYTF.